This T cell receptor (beta chain) was obtained from a study of cytomegalovirus exposure and HLA in healthy donors. The primer mix had 60 Vbeta and 13 Jbeta primers. Here immunoSEQ multiplex PCR was the method, and the copy in TCRdb shows in-frame clones only, minus some. The data show 120,000 or so clones, around 77% seen once. This CDR3 contains 16 residues. The ends were cut back, 0 bases at V and 3 bases at J, with 15 bases in the middle. CDR1 MGHRA and CDR2 YSYEKL come from the germline V gene. Study conclusions and caveats: The authors enumerated over 150 TCR beta chains as linked to cytomegalovirus.

In the case of this clone: Its antigen remains unknown.

Unrecorded immune exposure was likely among donors, who were nominally healthy when sampled. The TCR was taken from a human donor in good health. This chain connects TRBV4-1 to TRBJ2-7; possibly TRBD1 for D (5 bases). Sequenced input: PBMCs. CDR3 coding DNA: TGCGCCAGCAGCCAAGAAGCCTTGGCAGGGAACTACGAGCAGTACTTC. Encoded protein: CASSQEALAGNYEQYF.